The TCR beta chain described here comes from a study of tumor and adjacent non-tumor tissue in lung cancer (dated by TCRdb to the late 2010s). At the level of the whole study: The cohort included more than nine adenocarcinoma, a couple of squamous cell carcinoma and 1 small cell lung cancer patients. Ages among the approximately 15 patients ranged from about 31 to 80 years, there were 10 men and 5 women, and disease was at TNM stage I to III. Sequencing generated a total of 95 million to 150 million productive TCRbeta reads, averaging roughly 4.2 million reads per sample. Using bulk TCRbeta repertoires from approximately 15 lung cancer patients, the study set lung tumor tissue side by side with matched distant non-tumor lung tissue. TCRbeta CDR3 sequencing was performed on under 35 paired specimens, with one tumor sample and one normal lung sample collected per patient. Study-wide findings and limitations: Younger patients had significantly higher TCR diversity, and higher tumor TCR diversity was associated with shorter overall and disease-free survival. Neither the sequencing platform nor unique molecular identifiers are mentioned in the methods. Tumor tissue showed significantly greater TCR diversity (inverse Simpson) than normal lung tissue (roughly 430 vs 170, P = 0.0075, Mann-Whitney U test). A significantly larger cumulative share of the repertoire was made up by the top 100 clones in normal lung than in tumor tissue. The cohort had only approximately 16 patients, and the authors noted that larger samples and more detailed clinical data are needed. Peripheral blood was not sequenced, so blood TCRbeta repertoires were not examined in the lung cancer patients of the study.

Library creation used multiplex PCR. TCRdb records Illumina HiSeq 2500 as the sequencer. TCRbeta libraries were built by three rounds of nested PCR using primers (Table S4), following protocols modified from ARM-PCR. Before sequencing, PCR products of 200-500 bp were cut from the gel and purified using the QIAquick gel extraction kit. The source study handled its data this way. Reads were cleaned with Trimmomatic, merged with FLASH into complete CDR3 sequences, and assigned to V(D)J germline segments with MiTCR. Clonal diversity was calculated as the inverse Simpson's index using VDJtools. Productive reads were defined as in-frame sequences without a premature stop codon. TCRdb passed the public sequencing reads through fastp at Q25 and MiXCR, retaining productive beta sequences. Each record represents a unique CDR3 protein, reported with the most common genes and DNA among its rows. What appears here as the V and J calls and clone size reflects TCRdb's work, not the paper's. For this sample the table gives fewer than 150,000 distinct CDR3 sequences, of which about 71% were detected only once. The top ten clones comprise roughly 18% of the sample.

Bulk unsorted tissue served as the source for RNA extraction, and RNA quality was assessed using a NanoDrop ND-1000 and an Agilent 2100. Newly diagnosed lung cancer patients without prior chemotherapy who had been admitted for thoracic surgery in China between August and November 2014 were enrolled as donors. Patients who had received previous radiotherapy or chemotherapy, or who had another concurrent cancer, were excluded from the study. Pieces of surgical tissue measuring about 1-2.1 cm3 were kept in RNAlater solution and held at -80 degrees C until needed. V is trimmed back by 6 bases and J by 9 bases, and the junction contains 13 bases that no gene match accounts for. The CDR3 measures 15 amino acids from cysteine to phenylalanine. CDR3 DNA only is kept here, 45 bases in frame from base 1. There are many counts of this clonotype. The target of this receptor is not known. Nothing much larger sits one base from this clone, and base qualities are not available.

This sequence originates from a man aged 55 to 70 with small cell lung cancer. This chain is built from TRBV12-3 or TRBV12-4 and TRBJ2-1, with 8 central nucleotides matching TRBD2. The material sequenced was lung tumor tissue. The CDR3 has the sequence CASSPPERESIEQFF. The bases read TGTGCCAGCAGCCCCCCGGAGCGGGAGTCGATTGAGCAGTTCTTC.